This T cell receptor beta chain is drawn from a study of T cells in localized non-small cell lung cancer. This clone has more than one count but fewer than ten. Repertoires were generated with immunoSEQ multiplex PCR, while TCRdb's copy carries only in-frame clones and drops some. The table has tens of thousands of clones, just over 90% seen once. The V and J ends lost 0 bases and 0 bases respectively, with 12 bases between them. Germline values: CDR1 MGHRA, CDR2 YSYEKL. This CDR3 spans 17 amino acids. The chain joins TRBV4-1 to TRBJ1-5; unclear D gene. Sequencing used peripheral blood, obtained before any cancer treatment. The TCR comes from an older female donor with stage I lung adenocarcinoma. DNA of the CDR3: TGCGCCAGCAGCCAAGATTCCCGGTACTATAGCAATCAGCCCCAGCATTTT. Its translation: CASSQDSRYYSNQPQHF.